The 32 T cell receptor beta chains below all came from one sample that was sequenced in a study of cytomegalovirus exposure and HLA in healthy donors. Amplification used 60 Vbeta primers and 13 Jbeta primers. Measured with immunoSEQ multiplex PCR; TCRdb has only the in-frame clones, and not every one. The sample lists over 80,000 clones, 65% to 75% occurring once. Sequencing was done on a sample of PBMCs. The receptors here all came from a woman in her 70s in good health and CMV-seropositive.

The chain has TRBV5-1 and TRBJ1-4, with TRBD1 matching 7 bases. Germline loops: CDR1 SGHRS, CDR2 YFSETQ. The CDR3 contains 15 residues. V shed 0 bases, J shed 7 bases, and the junction held 6 bases outside the gene matches. The DNA for the CDR3 is TGCGCCAGCAGCTTGGGGCCAGGGGGAGGTGAAAAACTGTTTTTT. Translation gives CASSLGPGGGEKLFF.

The CDR3 loop reads CASSPGARGDKQYF. In DNA form, the CDR3 reads TGTGCCAGCAGTCCGGGAGCACGGGGAGACAAGCAGTACTTC. V usage is TRBV28 and J usage is TRBJ2-7; D possibly corresponds to TRBD2 (6 bases). The CDR3 length is 14 residues. V was trimmed by 5 bases and J by 8 bases, leaving 19 bases between them. Per germline, CDR1 MDHEN and CDR2 SYDVKM.

The V and J genes are TRBV29-1 and TRBJ1-5, with D perhaps TRBD1 (6 bases). V lost 2 bases, J lost 11 bases, and 13 bases lay in between. Germline assignment: CDR1 SQVTM and CDR2 ANQGSEA. The CDR3 runs 12 residues. The CDR3 loop is CSVESGGTSQHF. The CDR3 DNA follows: TGCAGCGTTGAAAGTGGGGGCACGTCCCAGCATTTT.

The chain couples TRBV27 to TRBJ2-1, with D possibly matching TRBD2 (5 bases). The CDR3 has 16 residues. Germline V CDR1 and CDR2: MNHEY, SMNVEV (reference sequence). V was clipped by 1 base and J by 9 bases, with 19 bases between them. The CDR3, as DNA: TGTGCCAGCAGTTTATTGGGCAACCGCTTAGAGGGTGAGCAGTTCTTC. It encodes CASSLLGNRLEGEQFF.

The chain couples TRBV7-3 to TRBJ2-3, with 7 bases fitting TRBD2. The CDR3 extends over 14 amino acids. CDR1 is SGHTA, CDR2 FQGTGA, per germline. V dropped 2 bases and J dropped 6; count of bases not matched to a gene: 5. Here the CDR3 DNA reads TGTGCCAGCAGCTTATCGGCGGGGGAGGATACGCAGTATTTT. Translation gives CASSLSAGEDTQYF.

The CDR3 bases are TGTGCCAGCAGCCAACAGGATTTGAACACTGAAGCTTTCTTT. It translates to CASSQQDLNTEAFF. V and J are TRBV9 and TRBJ1-1; the D gene is possibly TRBD1 (5 bases). The germline V gene encodes CDR1 SGDLS and CDR2 YYNGEE. This CDR3 region has 14 residues. V lost 4 bases and J lost 0, with 10 bases in between.

V is TRBV4-3 and J is TRBJ1-2; the D is unclear. Trimming took off 0 bases at V and 14 bases at J, with 16 bases between the two ends. Germline values: CDR1 LGHNA, CDR2 YSLEER. This CDR3 spans 13 amino acids. CDR3 sequence (DNA): TGCGCCAGCAGCCAAGATAAAATCAGGACTCCTACCTTC. Residues: CASSQDKIRTPTF.

The chain combines TRBV27 with TRBJ1-5; tentative D call: TRBD1 (6 bases). From germline, CDR1 is MNHEY and CDR2 SMNVEV (reference sequence). The CDR3 has 15 amino acids. V lost 6 bases, J lost 5 bases, and 17 bases lay in between. This CDR3 reads CASRPLQGGDQPQHF. The CDR3 DNA sequence: TGTGCCAGCAGGCCCCTACAGGGTGGGGATCAGCCCCAGCATTTT.

This chain joins TRBV7-6 and TRBJ1-4; TRBD1 aligns across 7 bases. This CDR3 is 14 amino acids long. CDR1 is SGHVS and CDR2 is FNYEAQ in the germline V gene. V was pared by 6 bases and J by 5 bases, with 6 bases of the junction left unmatched. Here the CDR3 DNA reads TGTGCCAGCAGGGGGGGCAGGGGGAATGAAAAACTGTTTTTT. It codes for CASRGGRGNEKLFF.

This clone was seen a handful of times. This chain links TRBV2 with TRBJ1-5, with D unresolved. CDR1 SNHLY and CDR2 FYNNEI come from the germline V gene. Trimming pared 4 bases from V and 0 bases from J, leaving 7 bases between. The CDR3 has 14 residues. This CDR3 reads CASSVQPSNQPQHF. The CDR3 nucleotides read TGTGCCAGCAGTGTACAGCCTAGCAATCAGCCCCAGCATTTT.

The rearrangement joins TRBV28 to TRBJ1-1, with D maybe TRBD1 (5 bases). CDR1 MDHEN and CDR2 SYDVKM come from the germline V gene. The CDR3 runs 13 residues. Between the trimmed V and J ends, which lost 7 bases and 0 bases, there was a span of 9 bases. This CDR3 is CASTGPMNTEAFF. The CDR3 bases are TGTGCCAGCACAGGGCCCATGAACACTGAAGCTTTCTTT.

V and J are TRBV28 and TRBJ2-5; TRBD1 matches 9 bases. CDR3 length: 16 amino acids. Germline V lookup: CDR1 MDHEN, CDR2 SYDVKM. J lost 6 bases, V lost 4 bases, and 12 bases had no gene match. This CDR3 is CASSSLTGGLRKTQYF. The CDR3 nucleotides are TGTGCCAGCAGTTCCCTGACAGGGGGTCTTAGAAAGACCCAGTACTTC.

The chain joins TRBV9 to TRBJ2-3, with D unclear. The CDR3 consists of 14 residues. Germline V lookup: CDR1 SGDLS, CDR2 YYNGEE. The ends were cut back, 4 bases at V and 2 bases at J, with 11 bases in the middle. The CDR3 protein is CASSMGHPTDTQYF. The CDR3 DNA reads TGTGCCAGCAGCATGGGCCACCCCACAGATACGCAGTATTTT.

V and J are TRBV28 and TRBJ1-2, with D perhaps matching TRBD1 (6 bases). The CDR3 sequence is 17 residues long. V dropped 2 bases and J dropped 1 base, with 17 bases sitting between them. In germline, CDR1 is MDHEN, CDR2 SYDVKM. The CDR3 region has the DNA TGTGCCAGCAGTTTAGCTAGGGACATTTCAAATAACTATGGCTACACCTTC. Its protein product is CASSLARDISNNYGYTF.

The genes are TRBV29-1 and TRBJ2-3; TRBD2 aligns across 13 bases. The CDR3 runs to 14 residues. V gave up 3 bases and J gave up 5 bases; unmatched junction bases: 2. The V gene's germline CDR1 is SQVTM and CDR2 ANQGSEA. CDR3: CSVDTSGGVDTQYF. The CDR3 nucleotides are TGCAGCGTTGACACTAGCGGGGGGGTAGATACGCAGTATTTT.

This sequence joins TRBV6-1 and TRBJ1-5; tentative D call: TRBD1 (5 bases). The CDR3 has 14 amino acids. From germline, CDR1 is MNHNS and CDR2 SASEGT. The V end lost 1 base, the J end lost 4 bases, and 8 bases lay between the germline ends. CDR3 in amino acids: CASSEVGGNQPQHF. CDR3 sequence (DNA): TGTGCCAGCAGTGAAGTGGGGGGGAATCAGCCCCAGCATTTT.

This chain connects TRBV7-2 to TRBJ2-3; 8 bases match TRBD1. This CDR3 contains 17 residues. V shed 3 bases and J 2 bases; nucleotides not matched to a gene: 10. CDR1 and CDR2 from the germline V gene are SGHTA and FQGNSA. The CDR3 here is CASSFDPPGGFTDTQYF. In DNA, the CDR3 is TGTGCCAGCAGCTTCGACCCTCCAGGGGGCTTCACAGATACGCAGTATTTT. Based on the CDR3 plus reference TRBV7-2 and TRBJ2-3, the full variable domain is GAGVSQSPSNKVTEKGKDVELRCDPISGHTALYWYRQSLGQGLEFLIYFQGNSAPDKSGLPSDRFSAERTGGSVSTLTIQRTQQEDSAVYLCASSFDPPGGFTDTQYFGPGTRLTVL.

The CDR3 DNA reads as TGTGCCAGCAGCTTCCGGGGGAAAGAGACCCAGTACTTC. Translation: CASSFRGKETQYF. The V call is TRBV7-3, the J call TRBJ2-5, with a tentative D call TRBD2 (6 bases). Germline CDR1 SGHTA, CDR2 FQGTGA. CDR3 length: 13 residues. V dropped 3 bases and J dropped 3 bases, with 8 bases sitting between them. Supplemented by reference TRBV7-3 and TRBJ2-5, the full variable domain reads GAGVSQTPSNKVTEKGKYVELRCDPISGHTALYWYRQSLGQGPEFLIYFQGTGAADDSGLPNDRFFAVRPEGSVSTLKIQRTERGDSAVYLCASSFRGKETQYFGPGTRLLVL.

The J gene is TRBJ2-5, the V gene TRBV5-1; TRBD1 is a possible D gene (6 bases). Trimming took 6 bases from V and 2 from J, leaving 17 bases between them. The CDR3 has 15 residues. Germline lookup yields CDR1 SGHRS and CDR2 YFSETQ. The CDR3 here is CASTRPGTTQETQYF. DNA of the CDR3: TGCGCCAGCACCCGTCCGGGGACAACACAAGAGACCCAGTACTTC.

This chain connects TRBV13 to TRBJ2-5; D not certain. The J call may be mistaken, given a closer DNA end match to TRBJ2-7. CDR3 length equals 13 residues. Germline lookup yields CDR1 PRHDT and CDR2 FYEKMQ (reference sequence). The CDR3: CASSLGLNYEQYF. CDR3 sequence (DNA): TGTGCCAGCAGCTTAGGCCTCAACTACGAGCAGTACTTC.

The V call is TRBV7-3, the J call TRBJ2-1; 12 nucleotides line up with TRBD2. The CDR3 spans 16 residues. V gave up 5 bases and J gave up 2 bases; unmatched junction bases: 4. Germline V CDR1 and CDR2: SGHTA, FQGTGA. In DNA form, the CDR3 reads TGTGCCAGCAGCCTCGGACTAGCGGGACCCTACAATGAGCAGTTCTTC. This gives the protein CASSLGLAGPYNEQFF.

Remarks on this clone: Germline and junction disagree at one end, which may indicate a read error. This sample also contains other DNA sequences that code for the same CDR3. The chain couples TRBV10-2 to TRBJ2-2; TRBD1 agrees at 8 bases. The CDR3 runs 15 residues. Looked up from germline, CDR1 is WSHSY and CDR2 is SAAADI. The chain's CDR3 is CASSYSTGVPGELFF. CDR3 DNA sequence: TGTGCCAGCAGTTACTCGACAGGGGTTCCCGGGGAGCTGTTTTTT.

This chain joins TRBV4-2 and TRBJ2-7; TRBD1 aligns across 7 bases. CDR3 length equals 17 residues. Germline V gives CDR1 LGHNA, CDR2 YNFKEQ. With 1 base clipped from V and 0 bases from J, the junction kept 9 bases outside the gene matches. The CDR3 bases are TGTGCCAGCAGCCAAGCAGCTGAGGGACAGCCCTCCTACGAGCAGTACTTC. Translating it yields CASSQAAEGQPSYEQYF.

This clone was detected only once. This chain joins TRBV19 and TRBJ1-1; D gene uncertain. Per germline, CDR1 LNHDA and CDR2 SQIVND (reference sequence). V lost 7 bases to trimming and J lost 1 base, with 13 bases between them. The CDR3 spans 14 residues. CDR3 coding DNA: TGTGCCAGTACCTCGGCCTCTAGGAACACTGAAGCTTTCTTT. Residues: CASTSASRNTEAFF.

This clone has a handful of counts. The chain uses TRBV6-5 and TRBJ1-1; D is unresolved. The CDR3 has 14 amino acids. Trimming took off 2 bases at V and 7 bases at J, with 14 bases between the two ends. Germline V gives CDR1 MNHEY, CDR2 SVGAGI. CDR3 bases: TGTGCCAGCAGTTACCCTGGCCGGGAAGGTGAAGCTTTCTTT. Its protein product is CASSYPGREGEAFF.

This clone was observed a few times. The genes are TRBV7-8 and TRBJ1-4; no clear D. The CDR3 totals 15 residues. Germline V CDR1 and CDR2: SGHVS, FQNEAQ. The ends were cut back, 5 bases at V and 0 bases at J, with 10 bases in the middle. In nucleotides, the CDR3 is TGTGCCAGCAGCGCCCGGGTTGCAACTAATGAAAAACTGTTTTTT. Protein product: CASSARVATNEKLFF.

The chain joins TRBV7-9 to TRBJ1-1; D not resolved. The germline V gene encodes CDR1 SEHNR and CDR2 FQNEAQ (reference sequence). The CDR3 has 12 amino acids. V was shortened by 5 bases and J by 3 bases, with 7 bases between the two germline ends. The CDR3 here is CASSPGDTEAFF. For the CDR3, the DNA is TGTGCCAGCAGCCCCGGGGACACTGAAGCTTTCTTT.

The rearrangement joins TRBV5-1 to TRBJ1-1; TRBD1 might be the D (5 bases). V lost 4 bases to trimming and J lost 11 bases, with 21 bases between them. CDR3 length equals 14 residues. The germline gives CDR1 SGHRS, CDR2 YFSETQ. Here the CDR3 DNA reads TGCGCCAGCAGCGGTCCGGGACTCCGCGGCTGGGCTTTCTTT. This sequence encodes CASSGPGLRGWAFF.

This clone appeared a few times. The gene calls are TRBV7-9 and TRBJ2-7; possibly TRBD2 for D (6 bases). The germline V gene has CDR1 SEHNR and CDR2 FQNEAQ (reference sequence). There are 14 residues in the CDR3. V lost 1 base and J lost 2, with 9 bases in between. The chain's CDR3 is CASSLVGGTYEQYF. The CDR3 DNA sequence: TGTGCCAGCAGCTTAGTGGGGGGAACCTACGAGCAGTACTTC.

The chain couples TRBV28 to TRBJ1-4, with a weak D call TRBD1 (5 bases). Per germline, CDR1 MDHEN and CDR2 SYDVKM. V was trimmed by 10 bases and J by 8 bases, leaving 17 bases between them. The CDR3 consists of 13 residues. The CDR3 here is CATGRGGREKLFF. In nucleotides, the CDR3 is TGTGCCACCGGGAGGGGAGGACGGGAAAAACTGTTTTTT.

J is TRBJ2-3 and V is TRBV19, with 8 nucleotides matching TRBD2. The trim removed 6 bases at V and 4 bases at J, leaving 6 bases unmatched. Looked up from germline, CDR1 is LNHDA and CDR2 is SQIVND (reference sequence). This CDR3 spans 14 amino acids. The CDR3 nucleotides read TGTGCCAGTAGGGTAAGCGGGAGCGCAGATACGCAGTATTTT. It specifies CASRVSGSADTQYF.

This clone was recorded a few times. The chain carries TRBV29-1 and TRBJ2-2, with a weak D call TRBD1 (5 bases). CDR1 and CDR2 (germline): SQVTM, ANQGSEA. Deletions cut 6 bases from V and 3 bases from J, with 20 bases between. The CDR3 has 16 residues. CDR3 region: CSVAQNHRSDTGELFF. DNA of the CDR3: TGCAGCGTCGCGCAAAACCACAGGTCGGACACCGGGGAGCTGTTTTTT.